The entry below describes one T cell receptor beta chain. Its specificity is not known. The authors distributed each subset's genomic DNA evenly over several immunoSEQ plates. The data were produced by immunoSEQ multiplex PCR, yet TCRdb's version contains in-frame clones alone and is incomplete. The sample carries over a million clones, 96% recorded once. The sample is drawn from a study of shared clonotypes between healthy human individuals. Study-level information: Three plates each covered CD4 naive and memory; CD8 naive two, CD8 memory one. Study results and caveats: Only blood was sampled, and tissue TCR repertoires likely differ from blood ones. It was observed that about 5% of naive CD4 clonotypes were shared across several donors.

This CDR3 region has 12 residues. V lost 0 bases and J 6 bases, leaving 7 bases between the germline ends. CDR1 and CDR2 from the germline V gene are SGHNT and YYREEE (reference sequence). The source of this sequence is a man between 25 and 39 years old in good health. The sample was naive CD4+ T cells sorted from blood. Subset: CD45RA+ positively selected. This sequence joins TRBV5-4 and TRBJ2-7; D is ambiguous. The CDR3: CASSLDGSEQYF. As DNA, the CDR3 is TGTGCCAGCAGCTTGGACGGGTCCGAGCAGTACTTC.